This entry features one T cell receptor (beta chain) sequence. This clone was recorded only once. Its binding antigen is unknown. Per-base quality was not reported, and no clone a single base away is much larger than it. This specimen belongs to a study of blood T cell repertoires in COVID-19 (TCRdb year 2020). With respect to the entire study: The collaborator samples originated in the United States, Italy and Spain and spanned the acute and convalescent phases of COVID-19. The samples were drawn from the first 160 participants of the ongoing ImmuneRACE study and from 1,254 subjects provided by 6 global collaborators. HLA class I and class II types, where available, came from metadata supplied by the sample provider rather than from assay-based typing. The prospective study material was composed of cDNA or gDNA derived from T cells, B-cell-depleted T cells, or PBMCs. The repertoires were released in a freely available public database meant as a resource for research on the immune response to SARS-CoV-2. A de-identified subject ID, COVID-19 status, age in years and sex were almost always included in the sample metadata. Deeply sampled blood TCRbeta repertoires from subjects exposed to, actively infected with, or recovered from COVID-19 were included in the dataset.

Unmatched junction bases come to 3, with V trimmed by 3 bases and J by 9 bases. The CDR3, from cysteine to phenylalanine, totals 14 residues. Only CDR3 DNA is held: 42 bases, read in frame from base 1. CDR1 LNHDA and CDR2 SQIVND are derived from the germline V gene (reference sequence). The immunoSEQ Assay, a bias-controlled multiplex PCR, was used to amplify TCRbeta CDR3 regions from genomic DNA. The published analysis was carried out like this. The number of nucleated cells in each sample was estimated from the amplification of reference gene primers within the assay. To quantify the absolute abundance of each unique TCRbeta CDR3 rearrangement, sequence reads were collapsed and filtered. Productive Simpson clonality was computed per sample as the square root of Simpson's diversity index over productive rearrangements. The source is immuneACCESS, and TCRdb retained only in-frame sequences with V and J called. Part of the clones is not carried over; for the studies checked, unresolved V genes explain less than half of this, and the remainder is unexplained. Clonal size and the V and J genes are those of that table, whereas D and trimming came from the DNA. The sample profile shows roughly 100,000 clones; just over 85% of them were found once. The top ten clones comprise around 2% of the sample.

The full study reports these points: The amount of clinical and demographic metadata varied by source and participant and was provided uncurated.

One collaborating source in Seattle enrolled patients while the patients were actively infected and followed the patients over time throughout the course of disease. Collaborating institutions collected whole blood in K2EDTA tubes following their own protocols. For TCRbeta analysis, collaborators shipped samples as frozen whole blood, isolated PBMCs, or DNA extracted from either of those sample types. This TCR was sampled from a man aged 45-60 years with COVID-19, enrolled during active disease. The rearranged chain carries TRBV19 and TRBJ1-6; TRBD1 agrees with 9 junctional bases. The sequenced sample consisted of peripheral blood. CDR3 loop: CASSIRDRVSPLHF. The nucleotide sequence reads TGTGCCAGTAGTATCCGGGACAGGGTTTCACCCCTCCACTTT.